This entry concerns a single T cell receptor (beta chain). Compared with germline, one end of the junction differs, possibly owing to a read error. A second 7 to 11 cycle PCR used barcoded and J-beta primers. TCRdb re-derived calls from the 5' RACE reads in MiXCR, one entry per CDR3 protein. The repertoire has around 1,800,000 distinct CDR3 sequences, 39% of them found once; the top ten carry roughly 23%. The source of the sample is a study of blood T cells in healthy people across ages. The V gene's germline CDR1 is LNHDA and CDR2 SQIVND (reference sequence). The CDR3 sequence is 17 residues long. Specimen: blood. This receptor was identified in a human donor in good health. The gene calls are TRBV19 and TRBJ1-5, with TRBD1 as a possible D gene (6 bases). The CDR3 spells CASSVDRDTGAGRPQHF. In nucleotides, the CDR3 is TGTGCCAGTAGTGTAGACCGGGACACGGGAGCCGGGAGGCCCCAGCATTTT.